These 14 T cell receptor beta chains came from one sample sequenced in a study of cytomegalovirus exposure and HLA in healthy donors. Use of 60 Vbeta and 13 Jbeta primers characterized the PCR. Some clones are missing from TCRdb's copy, which holds only in-frame ones; the method was immunoSEQ multiplex PCR. The sample carries 150,000 to 200,000 clones, roughly 80% recorded once. Input material: PBMCs. The receptors shown here come from a boy younger than 18 in good health and CMV-seronegative.

The chain recombines TRBV4-3 with TRBJ1-4; no reliable D call. The CDR3 has 17 amino acids. With 0 bases removed from V and 10 bases from J, the gap between germline ends came to 21 bases. Per the germline V gene, CDR1 is LGHNA and CDR2 is YSLEER. The DNA of the CDR3 is TGCGCCAGCAGCCAAGATCCCCCCGGATTTTCTGAGGGAAAACTGTTTTTT. Encoded protein: CASSQDPPGFSEGKLFF.

The rearrangement links TRBV7-2 to TRBJ2-7; 8 bases match TRBD1. V lost 3 bases and J lost 0; bases outside the gene matches: 4. Germline CDR1 SGHTA, CDR2 FQGNSA. The CDR3 extends over 15 amino acids. CDR3 amino acids: CASSFGQGYSYEQYF. The CDR3 DNA sequence: TGTGCCAGCAGCTTCGGACAGGGCTACTCCTACGAGCAGTACTTC.

The CDR3 DNA follows: TGTGCCAGCAGCGTAGGGGTAGCGGGCCCCTACGAGCAGTACTTC. Translation gives CASSVGVAGPYEQYF. This chain uses TRBV9 with TRBJ2-7; the match to TRBD2 covers 7 bases. V shed 0 bases, J shed 2 bases, and the junction held 5 bases outside the gene matches. Per germline, CDR1 SGDLS and CDR2 YYNGEE. The CDR3 consists of 15 residues.

The chain joins TRBV29-1 to TRBJ1-3, with D possibly matching TRBD1 (5 bases). Germline CDR1 is SQVTM and CDR2 is ANQGSEA. There are 14 residues in the CDR3. V lost 4 bases to trimming and J lost 3 bases, with 13 bases between them. The CDR3 reads CSVVGGDSGNTIYF. As DNA, the CDR3 is TGCAGCGTTGTCGGGGGTGATAGTGGAAACACCATATATTTT. The complete variable domain, with remaining parts taken from reference TRBV29-1 and TRBJ1-3, reads SAVISQKPSRDICQRGTSLTIQCQVDSQVTMMFWYRQQPGQSLTLIATANQGSEATYESGFVIDKFPISRPNLTFSTLTVSNMSPEDSSIYLCSVVGGDSGNTIYFGEGSWLTVV.

The genes are TRBV19 and TRBJ1-3, with D unresolved. V dropped 10 bases and J dropped 1 base, with 8 bases sitting between them. From germline, CDR1 is LNHDA and CDR2 SQIVND (reference sequence). This CDR3 contains 12 residues. The CDR3 DNA is TGTGCCACAACAGTTTCTGGAAACACCATATATTTT. Translating it yields CATTVSGNTIYF.

The chain links TRBV7-9 to TRBJ1-1; no definite D call. The V gene lost 4 bases and the J gene lost 0 bases, with 12 bases spanning the gap. This CDR3 is built from 15 residues. Germline lookup yields CDR1 SEHNR and CDR2 FQNEAQ (reference sequence). CDR3 bases: TGTGCCAGCAGCTCGGGAGGTCCGATGAACACTGAAGCTTTCTTT. It encodes CASSSGGPMNTEAFF.

The chain is built from TRBV6-4 and TRBJ2-3; TRBD1 agrees at 7 bases. V was clipped by 3 bases and J by 10 bases; unmatched bases: 7. Germline CDR1 reads MRHNA; CDR2 reads SNTAGT. This CDR3 has 13 amino acids. CDR3 nucleotides: TGTGCCAGCAGTGAGACAGGGCTCCCGGCGCAGTATTTT. Translated, it gives CASSETGLPAQYF.

The chain has TRBV29-1 and TRBJ2-7; maybe TRBD1 (7 bases). V was pared by 4 bases and J by 4 bases, with 14 bases between. Germline CDR1 is SQVTM and CDR2 is ANQGSEA. The length of the CDR3 is 13 residues. CDR3 amino acids: CSVVTGAGYEQYF. CDR3 bases: TGCAGCGTTGTAACAGGGGCGGGGTACGAGCAGTACTTC.

This chain connects TRBV28 to TRBJ1-5; 7 bases line up with TRBD1. Germline values: CDR1 MDHEN, CDR2 SYDVKM. Losses at the gene ends were 2 bases for V and 5 bases for J; bases not matched to a gene: 21. The CDR3 loop spans 20 amino acids. The CDR3 nucleotides are TGTGCCAGCAGTTTACCAAGCGGGGGGAGAGGGGGCAGGGTGGATCAGCCCCAGCATTTT. This sequence encodes CASSLPSGGRGGRVDQPQHF. The entire variable domain, with the rest obtained from reference TRBV28 and TRBJ1-5, is as follows: DVKVTQSSRYLVKRTGEKVFLECVQDMDHENMFWYRQDPGLGLRLIYFSYDVKMKEKGDIPEGYSVSREKKERFSLILESASTNQTSMYLCASSLPSGGRGGRVDQPQHFGDGTRLSIL.

The rearrangement joins TRBV5-4 to TRBJ2-1; 10 nucleotides match TRBD2. The CDR3 totals 16 residues. Trimming cost V 2 bases and J 4 bases; bases outside gene matches: 6. Germline CDR1 SGHNT, CDR2 YYREEE (reference sequence). The CDR3 nucleotides are TGTGCCAGCAGCTTAGCGGGAGGGCGTTTTTACAATGAGCAGTTCTTC. Translated, it gives CASSLAGGRFYNEQFF.

The chain employs TRBV6-1 and TRBJ1-5; D uncertain. The V gene's germline CDR1 is MNHNS and CDR2 SASEGT. The CDR3 consists of 15 residues. The V end was cut by 2 bases, the J end by 1 base, with 9 bases between. The CDR3, as DNA: TGTGCCAGCAGTGAAATGAGACACAGCAATCAGCCCCAGCATTTT. As protein: CASSEMRHSNQPQHF.

The V gene is TRBV30, the J gene TRBJ2-2, with D possibly being TRBD2 (5 bases). Germline V gene lookup returns CDR1 GTSNPN and CDR2 SVGIG (reference sequence). V dropped 1 base and J dropped 5 bases, with 11 bases sitting between them. CDR3 length: 14 amino acids. For the CDR3, the DNA is TGTGCCTGGAGTGGAGGGTTTTATACCGGGGAGCTGTTTTTT. This gives the protein CAWSGGFYTGELFF.

This clone appeared once. This chain uses TRBV29-1 with TRBJ2-2; D call uncertain. Trimming cost V 6 bases and J 4 bases, with 9 bases left between them. This CDR3 is 12 amino acids long. CDR1 is SQVTM and CDR2 is ANQGSEA in the germline V gene. CDR3 amino acids: CSVPGGTGELFF. The CDR3 coding sequence is TGCAGCGTCCCCGGTGGCACCGGGGAGCTGTTTTTT.

J is TRBJ2-2 and V is TRBV2, with TRBD1 matching over 11 bases. The germline CDR1 and CDR2 sequences are SNHLY and FYNNEI. The V gene end was trimmed by 6 bases and the J gene end by 9 bases; junction bases not matched to a gene: 18. The CDR3 has 18 residues. CDR3 residues: CASRGTGGTSVRARELFF. CDR3 coding DNA: TGTGCCAGCAGGGGGACAGGGGGTACTAGCGTCCGGGCTAGGGAGCTGTTTTTT.